A selection of T cell receptor beta chains follows, all from one sample in a study of blood T cell repertoires in COVID-19. The method was immunoSEQ multiplex PCR; TCRdb's version includes in-frame clones alone and lacks a portion of them. The table lists around 190,000 clones, about 86% of them singletons. Sequencing was performed on peripheral blood. These receptors were collected from a man aged 50-60 years with active or convalescent COVID-19. Both conserved end residues are part of each CDR3. A D gene is named only where the DNA matches it firmly. Size tells how often a clone was seen (once, few, many) or the class of an expanded clone, and some rows leave it out.

d_gene	abundance	j_gene	v_gene	CDR3nt	CDR3aa
TRBD1	.	TRBJ1-1	TRBV5-1	TGCGCCAGCAGCTTGGACGGGACAGGGGCCGGGGCTGAAGCTTTCTTT	CASSLDGTGAGAEAFF
TRBD2	.	TRBJ2-2	TRBV19	TGTGCCAGTAGTATACCCCTAGCGGGGACCTGGGGGGAGCTGTTTTTT	CASSIPLAGTWGELFF
TRBD1	.	TRBJ1-1	TRBV11-3	TGTGCCAGCAGCTCAGGGGACAGAGCCACTGAAGCTTTCTTT	CASSSGDRATEAFF
.	.	TRBJ1-2	TRBV19	TGTGCCAGTAGTATCAGCAGGGATGGCGGCTACACCTTC	CASSISRDGGYTF
TRBD1	.	TRBJ2-7	TRBV5-1	TGCGCCAGCAGCTTGGTGCCAGGGGGCTACGAGCAGTACTTC	CASSLVPGGYEQYF
.	.	TRBJ1-5	TRBV15	TGTGCCACCAGCAAAGACAGTGGCAATCAGCCCCAGCATTTT	CATSKDSGNQPQHF
TRBD1	.	TRBJ1-6	TRBV12-3/TRBV12-4	TGTGCCAGCAGTTGGACAGGGGCCTCACCCCTCCACTTT	CASSWTGASPLHF
TRBD1	.	TRBJ1-3	TRBV12-5	TGTGCTAGTGGTTTGGATGGGACAGGGGCTGGAAACACCATATATTTT	CASGLDGTGAGNTIYF
.	.	TRBJ2-7	TRBV5-1	TGCGCCAGCAGCTTGGAAGGGGCAGCCACCTACGAGCAGTACTTC	CASSLEGAATYEQYF
.	.	TRBJ1-5	TRBV19	TGTGCCAGTAGTACCCTAGGGGGGGGCAATCAGCCCCAGCATTTT	CASSTLGGGNQPQHF
.	.	TRBJ2-1	TRBV15	TGTGCCACCAGCAGAGGCGTGTCTGAGCAGTTCTTC	CATSRGVSEQFF
.	once	TRBJ2-6	TRBV30	TGTGCCCTTCGGAGCTCTGGGGCCAACGTCCTGACTTTC	CALRSSGANVLTF
TRBD2	.	TRBJ2-1	TRBV5-5	TGTGCCAGCAGCTTGGAACTAGCGCGTAGTGAGCAGTTCTTC	CASSLELARSEQFF
TRBD1	.	TRBJ2-7	TRBV5-1	TGCGCCAGCAGCTTGGGGGCGGGACAGGTGACCTACGAGCAGTACTTC	CASSLGAGQVTYEQYF
TRBD1	.	TRBJ2-7	TRBV29-1	TGCAGCGTTGTAAGGACAGGGGACGAGCAGTACTTC	CSVVRTGDEQYF
TRBD2	.	TRBJ2-3	TRBV19	TGTGCCAGACCCGGGAGGGCCAAAAACCAATATAGCACAGATACGCAGTATTTT	CARPGRAKNQYSTDTQYF
.	.	TRBJ1-2	TRBV28	TGTGCCAGCAGTTCAGGGCCGCCGGTTATTAGCTACACCTTC	CASSSGPPVISYTF
.	.	TRBJ2-1	TRBV2	TGTGCCAGCACCGGCCTACTGAGGAATGAGCAGTTCTTC	CASTGLLRNEQFF
TRBD1	.	TRBJ2-1	TRBV29-1	TGCAGCATAACTGTGGGGACAGGGGGCAATGAGCAGTTCTTC	CSITVGTGGNEQFF
TRBD1	.	TRBJ2-7	TRBV7-2	TGTGCCATCGACAGGGTCTCCTACGAGCAGTACTTC	CAIDRVSYEQYF
.	.	TRBJ2-1	TRBV13	TGTGCCAGCAGCTTCGGCGGCAGGCCCACCCCGGGGGAGTTCTTC	CASSFGGRPTPGEFF
.	.	TRBJ2-1	TRBV3-1/TRBV3-2	TGTGCCAGCAGCAGCCAGTCGGCGTCGAACAGTGAGCAGTTCTTC	CASSSQSASNSEQFF
TRBD1	.	TRBJ1-4	TRBV30	TGTGCCTGGAGGCGATCCGGGACAGGGGGCGAAAAACTGTTTTTT	CAWRRSGTGGEKLFF
TRBD1	.	TRBJ1-1	TRBV11-2	TGTGCCAGCAGCTTAGGGCGAGGCACAGGGGTCAACACTGAAGCTTTCTTT	CASSLGRGTGVNTEAFF
TRBD1	.	TRBJ2-7	TRBV11-3	TGTGCCAGCAGCTTGGGACAGAGCTCCTACGAGCAGTACTTC	CASSLGQSSYEQYF
TRBD1	.	TRBJ2-2	TRBV7-3	TGTGCCAGCAGCTTAACGGCCGGGACAGCGAACACCGGGGAGCTGTTTTTT	CASSLTAGTANTGELFF
.	.	TRBJ1-1	TRBV3-1/TRBV3-2	TGTGCCAGCAGCCCCCAGGGGTGGAACACTGAAGCTTTCTTT	CASSPQGWNTEAFF